A single sample is the source of the 27 T cell receptor beta chains below, sequenced in a study of early stage breast cancer tumors. The data were produced by immunoSEQ multiplex PCR, yet TCRdb's version contains in-frame clones alone and is incomplete. Among tens of thousands of clones listed, approximately 79% were seen once. Sequenced material: blood. These receptors were obtained from a person in their sixties with breast cancer.

This rearrangement joins TRBV5-6 to TRBJ2-3; 7 bases map to TRBD1. V lost 5 bases and J lost 5; bases outside the gene matches: 8. Germline V gene sequence: CDR1 SGHDT, CDR2 YYEEEE. The CDR3 has 14 residues. The CDR3: CASRGQKIRDTQYF. The CDR3 bases are TGTGCCAGCAGGGGACAGAAGATCCGAGATACGCAGTATTTT.

This clone was picked up a small number of times. V is TRBV27 and J is TRBJ2-7; TRBD1 matches 10 bases. The junction had 8 bases not matched to a gene; V was cut back by 6 bases and J by 6 bases. The germline CDR1 and CDR2 sequences are MNHEY and SMNVEV (reference sequence). This CDR3 spans 14 amino acids. CDR3 protein: CASRGGQGFSEQYF. The CDR3 nucleotides are TGTGCCAGCAGGGGGGGACAGGGGTTCTCCGAGCAGTACTTC.

The chain employs TRBV27 and TRBJ2-5; D is perhaps TRBD1 (6 bases). The CDR3 is made up of 12 amino acids. Trimming pared 3 bases from V and 4 bases from J, leaving 6 bases between. Per germline, CDR1 MNHEY and CDR2 SMNVEV (reference sequence). The CDR3 is CASSFRGETQYF. In DNA, the CDR3 is TGTGCCAGCAGTTTCAGGGGAGAGACCCAGTACTTC.

The CDR3 loop reads CASSWGLEYF. The CDR3 DNA is TGTGCCAGCAGTTGGGGTTTGGAGTACTTC. This chain joins TRBV28 and TRBJ2-7; no clear D gene. Trimming cost V 4 bases and J 11 bases, with 9 bases left between them. Germline lookup yields CDR1 MDHEN and CDR2 SYDVKM. The CDR3 loop spans 10 amino acids.

The J gene is TRBJ1-3, the V gene TRBV6-5; unclear D gene. Trimming left V 2 bases short and J 0 bases short, with 8 bases between. The CDR3 is made up of 15 amino acids. The germline CDR1 and CDR2 sequences are MNHEY and SVGAGI. CDR3 in DNA: TGTGCCAGCAGTTACGCCGGTAGCTCTGGAAACACCATATATTTT. Its translation: CASSYAGSSGNTIYF.

CDR3 sequence reads: CASSRTVGQNTEAFF. CDR3 in DNA: TGTGCCAGCAGCCGCACAGTGGGGCAGAACACTGAAGCTTTCTTT. The genes are TRBV11-1 and TRBJ1-1, with D possibly matching TRBD1 (5 bases). The germline V gene has CDR1 SGHAT and CDR2 FQDESV (reference sequence). With 5 bases removed from V and 1 base from J, the gap between germline ends came to 14 bases. The CDR3 has 15 amino acids.

J is TRBJ2-5 and V is TRBV4-1; 16 nucleotides align to TRBD2. V shed 3 bases, J shed 5 bases, and the junction held 6 bases outside the gene matches. The CDR3 is 17 amino acids. In germline, CDR1 is MGHRA, CDR2 YSYEKL. CDR3 nucleotides: TGCGCCAGCAGCCAGGGACTAGCGGGGGGGCCTCGGGAGACCCAGTACTTC. Protein product: CASSQGLAGGPRETQYF.

The CDR3 spells CASRPGTGQETQYF. Here the CDR3 DNA reads TGTGCCAGTCGGCCCGGGACAGGCCAAGAGACCCAGTACTTC. This chain uses TRBV2 with TRBJ2-5, with 8 positions matching TRBD1. V lost 9 bases and J lost 1; bases outside the gene matches: 7. The V gene's germline CDR1 is SNHLY and CDR2 FYNNEI. The CDR3 sequence is 14 residues long. Supplemented by reference TRBV2 and TRBJ2-5, the full variable domain reads EPEVTQTPSHQVTQMGQEVILRCVPISNHLYFYWYRQILGQKVEFLVSFYNNEISEKSEIFDDQFSVERPDGSNFTLKIRSTKLEDSAMYFCASRPGTGQETQYFGPGTRLLVL.

The V and J genes are TRBV11-2 and TRBJ1-4; D is ambiguous. Trimming removed 4 bases from V and 0 bases from J, with 12 bases in between. The CDR3 has 16 amino acids. The V gene's germline CDR1 is SGHAT and CDR2 FQNNGV. CDR3 sequence: CASSSYGGATNEKLFF. DNA of the CDR3: TGTGCCAGCAGCTCCTATGGCGGGGCAACTAATGAAAAACTGTTTTTT.

This sequence joins TRBV29-1 and TRBJ2-1, with 10 bases identical to TRBD2. V lost 6 bases and J lost 15; bases outside the gene matches: 8. Germline CDR1 reads SQVTM; CDR2 reads ANQGSEA. The CDR3 spans 11 residues. The CDR3 DNA sequence: TGCAGCGTGTACCTAGCGGGAGTTCCGTTCTTC. Translating gives CSVYLAGVPFF.

A single count supports this clone. J is TRBJ2-1 and V is TRBV11-2, with D unclear. CDR1 and CDR2 (germline): SGHAT, FQNNGV. V lost 2 bases, J lost 1 base, and 12 bases lay in between. The CDR3 extends over 16 amino acids. The CDR3 loop reads CASSLQPGGSYNEQFF. CDR3 DNA: TGTGCCAGCAGCTTACAACCGGGCGGATCCTACAATGAGCAGTTCTTC. The full variable domain, its missing parts supplied by reference TRBV11-2 and TRBJ2-1, is EAGVAQSPRYKIIEKRQSVAFWCNPISGHATLYWYQQILGQGPKLLIQFQNNGVVDDSQLPKDRFSAERLKGVDSTLKIQPAKLEDSAVYLCASSLQPGGSYNEQFFGPGTRLTVL.

The chain links TRBV13 to TRBJ1-1; TRBD1 might be the D (5 bases). Germline lookup yields CDR1 PRHDT and CDR2 FYEKMQ (reference sequence). The V end lost 6 bases, the J end lost 2 bases, and 19 bases lay between the germline ends. The length of the CDR3 is 16 residues. The CDR3 nucleotides are TGTGCCAGCAGATGGAAAGGGCAGGGAATAAACACTGAAGCTTTCTTT. It specifies CASRWKGQGINTEAFF.

The rearrangement links TRBV10-3 to TRBJ2-3; D gene ambiguous. CDR3 length: 14 amino acids. Germline assignment: CDR1 ENHRY and CDR2 SYGVKD. The V gene lost 0 bases and the J gene lost 4 bases, with 8 bases spanning the gap. CDR3 protein: CAISESGGADTQYF. CDR3 nucleotide sequence: TGTGCCATCAGTGAGTCTGGTGGGGCAGATACGCAGTATTTT.

This chain links TRBV5-1 with TRBJ1-4; D perhaps matches TRBD1 (5 bases). The CDR3 spans 14 residues. Trimming stripped 4 bases from V and 8 bases from J, with 15 bases between. Germline CDR1 reads SGHRS; CDR2 reads YFSETQ. CDR3: CASSLQDIREKLFF. The CDR3 DNA sequence: TGCGCCAGCAGCCTCCAGGACATTAGAGAAAAACTGTTTTTT.

V is TRBV7-2 and J is TRBJ2-7, with a tentative D call TRBD1 (6 bases). The ends were cut back, 5 bases at V and 1 base at J, with 15 bases in the middle. The length of the CDR3 is 15 residues. Germline CDR1 and CDR2: SGHTA and FQGNSA. CDR3 loop: CASSRQVTPSYEQYF. CDR3 sequence (DNA): TGTGCCAGCAGCCGACAGGTAACCCCTTCCTACGAGCAGTACTTC.

For the CDR3, the DNA is TGTGCCTGGGGCGGAGGGCGTAATTCACCCCTCCACTTT. Its protein is CAWGGGRNSPLHF. V usage is TRBV30 and J usage is TRBJ1-6; D uncertain. The V end lost 5 bases, the J end lost 6 bases, and 11 bases lay between the germline ends. CDR3 length: 13 residues. Looked up from germline, CDR1 is GTSNPN and CDR2 is SVGIG (reference sequence).

The chain recombines TRBV6-6 with TRBJ1-4; 7 bases map to TRBD1. The V segment lost 4 bases and the J segment 8 bases; nucleotides outside the gene matches: 4. The CDR3 has 13 residues. Germline V gene sequence: CDR1 MNHNY, CDR2 SVGAGI (reference sequence). CDR3: CASSSQGGEKLFF. The CDR3 coding sequence is TGTGCCAGCAGTTCCCAGGGGGGGGAAAAACTGTTTTTT.

There are a few counts of this clone. The chain links TRBV5-4 to TRBJ2-7; no reliable D call. The CDR3 spans 12 residues. Germline V CDR1 and CDR2: SGHNT, YYREEE (reference sequence). Trimming left V 2 bases short and J 1 base short, with 4 bases between. CDR3: CASSFGSYEQYF. In DNA, the CDR3 is TGTGCCAGCAGCTTCGGGTCCTACGAGCAGTACTTC. The whole variable domain, remainder taken from reference TRBV5-4 and TRBJ2-7, is ETGVTQSPTHLIKTRGQQVTLRCSSQSGHNTVSWYQQALGQGPQFIFQYYREEENGRGNFPPRFSGLQFPNYSSELNVNALELDDSALYLCASSFGSYEQYFGPGTRLTVT.

The chain recombines TRBV6-5 with TRBJ2-5; D gene ambiguous. CDR1 MNHEY and CDR2 SVGAGI come from the germline V gene. V was shortened by 6 bases and J by 1 base, with 15 bases between the two germline ends. This CDR3 comprises 15 residues. CDR3 sequence: CASSRLGDFQETQYF. The DNA for the CDR3 is TGTGCCAGCAGCCGACTGGGTGACTTCCAAGAGACCCAGTACTTC.

The chain joins TRBV6-4 to TRBJ2-2; D not certain. CDR3 length: 13 residues. CDR1 and CDR2 from the germline V gene are MRHNA and SNTAGT. With 3 bases removed from V and 6 bases from J, the gap between germline ends came to 8 bases. The CDR3 loop is CASSEGWAGELFF. DNA for the CDR3: TGTGCCAGCAGTGAAGGATGGGCCGGGGAGCTGTTTTTT.

This chain connects TRBV5-4 to TRBJ2-3, with D tentatively TRBD2 (6 bases). The ends were cut back, 6 bases at V and 0 bases at J, with 11 bases in the middle. Germline assignment: CDR1 SGHNT and CDR2 YYREEE (reference sequence). This CDR3 spans 14 amino acids. For the CDR3, the DNA is TGTGCCAGCACCTTCGGGACTAGCACAGATACGCAGTATTTT. Protein product: CASTFGTSTDTQYF.

This clone showed up just a few times. This chain links TRBV19 with TRBJ2-7; 9 positions agree with TRBD1. The germline CDR1 and CDR2 sequences are LNHDA and SQIVND (reference sequence). The trim removed 5 bases at V and 3 bases at J, leaving 8 bases unmatched. The CDR3 loop spans 15 amino acids. The CDR3 protein is CASSFGQGKHYEQYF. For the CDR3, the DNA is TGTGCCAGTAGTTTCGGACAGGGGAAACACTACGAGCAGTACTTC.

This chain joins TRBV14 and TRBJ2-7, with a tentative D call TRBD2 (6 bases). V lost 8 bases and J lost 3, with 11 bases in between. This CDR3 has 12 residues. The germline V gene encodes CDR1 SGHDN and CDR2 FVKESK. The CDR3 nucleotides read TGTGCCAGCCGGGGAGGAGGCTACGAGCAGTACTTC. It is translated as CASRGGGYEQYF.

The CDR3 region has the DNA TGTGCCAGCAGCCAGGAAAAATGGACTGAAGCTTTCTTT. This gives the protein CASSQEKWTEAFF. The chain uses TRBV7-2 and TRBJ1-1; D gene ambiguous. The germline gives CDR1 SGHTA, CDR2 FQGNSA. The CDR3 is 13 amino acids. Trimming removed 5 bases from V and 5 bases from J, with 12 bases in between.

This sequence joins TRBV5-1 and TRBJ1-4; a possible D gene is TRBD1 (5 bases). Germline V gene lookup returns CDR1 SGHRS and CDR2 YFSETQ. This CDR3 spans 15 amino acids. The V gene lost 1 base and the J gene lost 6 bases, with 13 bases spanning the gap. CDR3 sequence reads: CASSLSRRGDEKLFF. The CDR3 DNA follows: TGCGCCAGCAGCTTGAGTCGACGAGGGGATGAAAAACTGTTTTTT.

This sequence joins TRBV15 and TRBJ2-7; 7 positions agree with TRBD1. V trimming: 6 bases; J trimming: 3 bases; junction bases outside the gene matches: 5. Germline V lookup: CDR1 LNHNV, CDR2 YYDKDF (reference sequence). The CDR3 runs 13 residues. The CDR3 nucleotides read TGTGCCACCAGTCGGGACAGTTTCTACGAGCAGTACTTC. It specifies CATSRDSFYEQYF. The variable domain in full, with the rest retrieved from reference TRBV15 and TRBJ2-7, is DAMVIQNPRYQVTQFGKPVTLSCSQTLNHNVMYWYQQKSSQAPKLLFHYYDKDFNNEADTPDNFQSRRPNTSFCFLDIRSPGLGDTAMYLCATSRDSFYEQYFGPGTRLTVT.

The table lists this clone with a few counts. The CDR3 coding sequence is TGCGCCAGCAGCTTGAACAGGGCTTCCGGAAACACCATATATTTT. Amino acids: CASSLNRASGNTIYF. This chain joins TRBV5-1 and TRBJ1-3, with a weak D call TRBD1 (6 bases). The CDR3 has 15 amino acids. The germline V gene encodes CDR1 SGHRS and CDR2 YFSETQ. Trimming removed 1 base at V and 4 bases at J, with 12 bases between.